Following are 19 T cell receptor beta chains from one sample sequenced in a study of T cells expressing NK-cell markers. From the 5' RACE reads, TCRdb lists one entry per CDR3 protein and no DNA. This sample carries 150,000 to 180,000 distinct CDR3 sequences, with 30% to 45% going to the ten biggest clones. What was sequenced was blood T cells: a sorted CD56 or NKG2C T cell subset, CD4+ or CD8+ T cells, or bulk PBMC T cells (not recorded which). The origin of the receptors is a woman aged 45 to 65 in good health.

The rearrangement links TRBV12-3 or TRBV12-4 to TRBJ1-2; TCRdb gives TRBD1 as the D gene, but with no DNA this cannot be confirmed. The CDR3 loop spans 18 amino acids. CDR3 region: CASTTPGLGRNGNYGYTF.

This rearrangement joins TRBV2 to TRBJ2-5; TCRdb's D call of TRBD1 is untestable without DNA. The V gene's germline CDR1 is SNHLY and CDR2 FYNNEI. This CDR3 spans 12 amino acids. CDR3 protein: CAGRGSGETQYF.

The rearrangement links TRBV11-3 to TRBJ2-1; TCRdb calls TRBD2, which cannot be checked without DNA. CDR1 and CDR2 (germline): SGHNT, YENEEA. This CDR3 spans 17 amino acids. CDR3 sequence reads: CASSLVPSGSEAIEQFF.

CDR3 sequence: CASSQEEVGGTDTQYF. V is TRBV4-1 and J is TRBJ2-3; TCRdb's D call of TRBD2 is untestable without DNA. The CDR3 totals 16 residues. Germline lookup yields CDR1 MGHRA and CDR2 YSYEKL.

V is TRBV7-6 and J is TRBJ2-7. CDR1 and CDR2 from the germline V gene are SGHVS and FNYEAQ. The length of the CDR3 is 11 residues. The CDR3 sequence: CASSLAGEQYF.

The J gene is TRBJ2-1, the V gene TRBV7-9; TCRdb selects TRBD1, and the lack of DNA leaves this call unchecked. The CDR3 contains 16 residues. Germline lookup yields CDR1 SEHNR and CDR2 FQNEAQ (reference sequence). The CDR3 loop reads CASSPGEGGSYNEQFF.

The rearrangement joins TRBV9 to TRBJ1-2; there is no DNA to check the TCRdb D call of TRBD1. The CDR3 runs to 18 residues. The V gene's germline CDR1 is SGDLS and CDR2 YYNGEE. This CDR3 is CASRARDRGTSADYGYTF.

This sequence joins TRBV5-5 and TRBJ2-3; TCRdb gives TRBD1 as the D gene, but with no DNA this cannot be confirmed. This CDR3 has 15 residues. Germline V gives CDR1 SGHKS, CDR2 YYEKEE (reference sequence). The CDR3 spells CASSRGASSTDTQYF.

This chain joins TRBV20-1 and TRBJ2-1; TCRdb lists TRBD1, though no DNA is available to test this call. This CDR3 region has 14 residues. Germline CDR1 DFQATT, CDR2 SNEGSKA (reference sequence). This CDR3 reads CSASAAGGGAEQFF.

The gene calls are TRBV11-2 and TRBJ2-1. Germline V lookup: CDR1 SGHAT, CDR2 FQNNGV. The CDR3 is 12 amino acids. The CDR3 loop is CASSLGSGEQFF.

The chain uses TRBV11-1 and TRBJ2-1; with no DNA, the TCRdb D assignment of TRBD1 cannot be verified. From germline, CDR1 is SGHAT and CDR2 FQDESV (reference sequence). The CDR3 totals 13 residues. The CDR3 loop reads CASSAPPGEVQFF.

The gene calls are TRBV2 and TRBJ2-7. This CDR3 spans 13 amino acids. From germline, CDR1 is SNHLY and CDR2 FYNNEI. The CDR3 protein is CASSEFLGYEQYF.

This sequence joins TRBV20-1 and TRBJ2-1. Germline V gives CDR1 DFQATT, CDR2 SNEGSKA (reference sequence). CDR3 length: 15 amino acids. CDR3 residues: CSARDRVGLRDEQFF.

CDR3 residues: CASSFLAGAGYEQYF. V is TRBV5-5 and J is TRBJ2-7; with no DNA, the TCRdb D assignment of TRBD2 cannot be verified. CDR1 is SGHKS, CDR2 YYEKEE, per germline (reference sequence). This CDR3 spans 15 amino acids.

The chain is built from TRBV7-8 and TRBJ2-1; TCRdb's D gene call, TRBD2, goes unchecked for lack of DNA. The germline gives CDR1 SGHVS, CDR2 FQNEAQ. CDR3 length: 14 residues. CDR3: CASSLAQLDNEQFF.

V usage is TRBV11-2 and J usage is TRBJ1-1; the D call of TRBD1 rests on TCRdb alone, since no DNA is present to check it. The CDR3 loop spans 16 amino acids. Germline V gene sequence: CDR1 SGHAT, CDR2 FQNNGV. CDR3 region: CASSLEAPGPDTEAFF.

The gene calls are TRBV12-3 or TRBV12-4 and TRBJ2-1; checking the TCRdb D call of TRBD2 is not possible without DNA. CDR3 length: 15 amino acids. CDR3 loop: CASIDGLAVYNEQFF.

This chain connects TRBV13 to TRBJ1-3. The germline CDR1 and CDR2 sequences are PRHDT and FYEKMQ (reference sequence). This CDR3 spans 12 amino acids. The CDR3 is CASSPTGNTIYF. Full variable domain (outside the CDR3, taken from reference TRBV13 and TRBJ1-3): AAGVIQSPRHLIKEKRETATLKCYPIPRHDTVYWYQQGPGQDPQFLISFYEKMQSDKGSIPDRFSAQQFSDYHSELNMSSLELGDSALYFCASSPTGNTIYFGEGSWLTVV.

The chain has TRBV20-1 and TRBJ2-7; TCRdb picks TRBD2, but there is no DNA to check that call. Germline V gives CDR1 DFQATT, CDR2 SNEGSKA (reference sequence). The length of the CDR3 is 18 residues. CDR3: CSANPAITGTSDPYEQYF.